This T cell receptor beta chain was observed in a study of T cell repertoires in aging, cancer and after chemotherapy. The study's findings and limits: In each cancer cohort, median generation probability increased across chemotherapy, suggesting thymic output rebounded.

Amplification of TCR beta used genomic DNA extracted from peripheral blood. Rearranged V-D-J TRB sequences were amplified with a mixed TRB-A/B primer pool. One entry per CDR3 protein results from TCRdb running MiXCR on the multiplex PCR reads. The table has approximately 10,000 distinct CDR3 sequences, approximately 46% seen once. This clonotype has just a few counts. Its target is unknown. Germline V gives CDR1 SGHVS, CDR2 FNYEAQ. CDR3 length: 17 amino acids. With 1 base removed from V and 0 bases from J, the gap between germline ends came to 12 bases. Input material: blood. This receptor was identified in a human donor in good health. This rearrangement joins TRBV7-6 to TRBJ2-2; perhaps TRBD2 as D (5 bases). The DNA for the CDR3 is TGTGCCAGCAGCTTAGGCCTACTAGTCTCGAACACCGGGGAGCTGTTTTTT. This gives the protein CASSLGLLVSNTGELFF.